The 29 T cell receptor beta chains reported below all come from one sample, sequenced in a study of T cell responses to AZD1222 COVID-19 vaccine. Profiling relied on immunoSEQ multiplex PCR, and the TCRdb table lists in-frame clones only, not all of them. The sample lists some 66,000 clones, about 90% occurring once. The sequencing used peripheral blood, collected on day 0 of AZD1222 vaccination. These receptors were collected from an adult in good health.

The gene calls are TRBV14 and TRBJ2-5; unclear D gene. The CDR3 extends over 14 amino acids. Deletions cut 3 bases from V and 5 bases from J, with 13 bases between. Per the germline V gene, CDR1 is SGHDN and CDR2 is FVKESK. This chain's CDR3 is CASSHTRAPETQYF. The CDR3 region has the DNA TGTGCCAGCAGCCATACCCGGGCCCCGGAGACCCAGTACTTC.

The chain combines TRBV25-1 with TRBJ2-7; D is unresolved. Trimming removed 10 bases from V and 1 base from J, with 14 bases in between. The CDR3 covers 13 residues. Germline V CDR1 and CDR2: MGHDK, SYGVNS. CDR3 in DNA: TGTGCCACTAATTTACCTGGGTCCTACGAGCAGTACTTC. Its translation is CATNLPGSYEQYF.

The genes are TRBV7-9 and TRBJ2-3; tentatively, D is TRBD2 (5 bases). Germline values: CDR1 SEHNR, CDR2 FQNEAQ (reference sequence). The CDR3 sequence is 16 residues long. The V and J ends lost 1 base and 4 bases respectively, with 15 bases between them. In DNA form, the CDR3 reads TGTGCCAGCAGCTTAGGTTTGCGGGCACTATCAGATACGCAGTATTTT. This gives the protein CASSLGLRALSDTQYF.

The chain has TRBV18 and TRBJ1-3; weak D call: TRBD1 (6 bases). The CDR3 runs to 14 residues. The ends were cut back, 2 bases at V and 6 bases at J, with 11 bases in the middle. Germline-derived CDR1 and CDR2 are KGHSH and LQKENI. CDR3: CASSPVGGQNTIYF. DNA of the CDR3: TGTGCCAGCTCACCAGTCGGGGGACAAAACACCATATATTTT.

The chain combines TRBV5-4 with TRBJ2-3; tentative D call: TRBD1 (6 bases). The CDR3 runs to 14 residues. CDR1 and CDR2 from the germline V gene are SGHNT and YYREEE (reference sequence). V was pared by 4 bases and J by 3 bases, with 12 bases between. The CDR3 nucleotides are TGTGCCAGCAGCCTTCACAGGGTAACAGATACGCAGTATTTT. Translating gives CASSLHRVTDTQYF. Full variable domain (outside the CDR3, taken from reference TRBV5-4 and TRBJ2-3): ETGVTQSPTHLIKTRGQQVTLRCSSQSGHNTVSWYQQALGQGPQFIFQYYREEENGRGNFPPRFSGLQFPNYSSELNVNALELDDSALYLCASSLHRVTDTQYFGPGTRLTVL.

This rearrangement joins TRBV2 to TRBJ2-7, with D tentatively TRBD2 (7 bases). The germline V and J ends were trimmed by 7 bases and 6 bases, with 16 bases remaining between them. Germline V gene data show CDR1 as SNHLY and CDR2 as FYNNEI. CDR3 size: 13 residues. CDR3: CASNTEGGTEQYF. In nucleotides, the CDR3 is TGTGCCAGCAACACCGAGGGGGGGACCGAGCAGTACTTC.

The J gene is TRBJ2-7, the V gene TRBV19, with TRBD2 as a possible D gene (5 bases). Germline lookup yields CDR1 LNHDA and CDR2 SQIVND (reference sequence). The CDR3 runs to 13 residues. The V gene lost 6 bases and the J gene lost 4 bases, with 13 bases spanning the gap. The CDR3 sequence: CASSKSDFYEQYF. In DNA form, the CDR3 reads TGTGCCAGTAGCAAATCGGACTTTTACGAGCAGTACTTC.

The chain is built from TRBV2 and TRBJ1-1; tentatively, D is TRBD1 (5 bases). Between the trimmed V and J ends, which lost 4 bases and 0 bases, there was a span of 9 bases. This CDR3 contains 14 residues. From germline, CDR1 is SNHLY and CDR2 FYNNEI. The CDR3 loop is CASSGGTVNTEAFF. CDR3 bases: TGTGCCAGCAGTGGGGGGACCGTGAACACTGAAGCTTTCTTT. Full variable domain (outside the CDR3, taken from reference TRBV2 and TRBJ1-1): EPEVTQTPSHQVTQMGQEVILRCVPISNHLYFYWYRQILGQKVEFLVSFYNNEISEKSEIFDDQFSVERPDGSNFTLKIRSTKLEDSAMYFCASSGGTVNTEAFFGQGTRLTVV.

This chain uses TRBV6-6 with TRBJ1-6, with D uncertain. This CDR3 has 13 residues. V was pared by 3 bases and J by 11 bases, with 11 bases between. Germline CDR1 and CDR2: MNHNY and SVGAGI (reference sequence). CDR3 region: CASSYERRTPLHF. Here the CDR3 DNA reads TGTGCCAGCAGTTATGAGCGCCGCACACCCCTCCACTTT.

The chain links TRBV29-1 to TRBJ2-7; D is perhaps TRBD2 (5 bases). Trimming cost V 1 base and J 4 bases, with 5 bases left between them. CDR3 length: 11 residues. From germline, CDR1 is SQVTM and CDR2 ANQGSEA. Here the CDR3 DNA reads TGCAGCGTTGAAGGGGAGTACGAGCAGTACTTC. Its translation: CSVEGEYEQYF.

CDR3 bases: TGCGCCAGCAGTTGGGGGACCGACCAGTTCTTC. Translating it yields CASSWGTDQFF. The chain uses TRBV5-1 and TRBJ2-1, with D possibly called TRBD1 or TRBD2 (5 bases each). Germline CDR1 SGHRS, CDR2 YFSETQ. V was shortened by 5 bases and J by 13 bases, with 13 bases between the two germline ends. The CDR3 runs 11 residues.

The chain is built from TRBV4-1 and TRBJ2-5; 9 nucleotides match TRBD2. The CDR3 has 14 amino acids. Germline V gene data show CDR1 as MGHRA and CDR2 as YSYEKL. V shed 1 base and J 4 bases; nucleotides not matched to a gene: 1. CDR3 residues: CASSQGRGGETQYF. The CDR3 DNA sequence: TGCGCCAGCAGCCAAGGGCGGGGGGGAGAGACCCAGTACTTC.

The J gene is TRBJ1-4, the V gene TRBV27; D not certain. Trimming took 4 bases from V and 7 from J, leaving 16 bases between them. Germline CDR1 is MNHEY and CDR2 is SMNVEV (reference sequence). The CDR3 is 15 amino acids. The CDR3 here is CASSWVSGEGEKLFF. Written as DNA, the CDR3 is TGTGCCAGCAGTTGGGTCTCTGGGGAGGGTGAAAAACTGTTTTTT.

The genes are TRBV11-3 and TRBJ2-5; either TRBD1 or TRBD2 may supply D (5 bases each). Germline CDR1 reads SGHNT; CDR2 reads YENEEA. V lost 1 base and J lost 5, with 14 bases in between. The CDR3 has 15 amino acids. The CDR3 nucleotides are TGTGCCAGCAGCTTAGTGGGGACGAGAGGGGAGACCCAGTACTTC. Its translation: CASSLVGTRGETQYF.

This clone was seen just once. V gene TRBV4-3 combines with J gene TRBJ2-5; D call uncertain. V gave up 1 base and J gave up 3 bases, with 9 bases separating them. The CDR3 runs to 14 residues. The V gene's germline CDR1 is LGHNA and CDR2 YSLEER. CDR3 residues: CASSQGPHEETQYF. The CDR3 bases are TGCGCCAGCAGCCAAGGCCCCCACGAAGAGACCCAGTACTTC.

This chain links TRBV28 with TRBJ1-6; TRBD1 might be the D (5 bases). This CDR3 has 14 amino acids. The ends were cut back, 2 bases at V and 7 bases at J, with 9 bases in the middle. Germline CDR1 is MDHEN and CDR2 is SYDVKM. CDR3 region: CASSLVRGNSPLHF. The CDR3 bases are TGTGCCAGCAGTTTAGTGCGGGGGAATTCACCCCTCCACTTT.

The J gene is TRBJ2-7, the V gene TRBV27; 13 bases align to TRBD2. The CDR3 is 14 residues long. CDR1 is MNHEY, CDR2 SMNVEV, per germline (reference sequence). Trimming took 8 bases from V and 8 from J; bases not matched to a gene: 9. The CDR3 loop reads CASGKTGTSGKQYF. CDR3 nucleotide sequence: TGTGCCAGCGGAAAAACCGGGACTAGCGGGAAGCAGTACTTC.

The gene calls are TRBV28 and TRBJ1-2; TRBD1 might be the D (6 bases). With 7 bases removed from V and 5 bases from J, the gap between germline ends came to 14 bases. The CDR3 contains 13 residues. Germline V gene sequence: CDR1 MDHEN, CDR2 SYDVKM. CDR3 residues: CASKKGGIYGYTF. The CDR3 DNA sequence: TGTGCCAGCAAGAAAGGGGGGATTTATGGCTACACCTTC.

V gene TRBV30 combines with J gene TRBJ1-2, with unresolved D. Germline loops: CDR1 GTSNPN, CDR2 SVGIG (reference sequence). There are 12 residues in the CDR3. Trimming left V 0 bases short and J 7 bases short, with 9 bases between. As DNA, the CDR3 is TGTGCCTGGAGTGTGATCGGGCCTGGCTACACCTTC. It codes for CAWSVIGPGYTF.

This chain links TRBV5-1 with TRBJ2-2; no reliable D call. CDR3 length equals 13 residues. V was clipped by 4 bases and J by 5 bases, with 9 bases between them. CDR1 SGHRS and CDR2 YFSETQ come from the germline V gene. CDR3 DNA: TGCGCCAGCAGCCCGACGGAAACCGGGGAGCTGTTTTTT. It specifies CASSPTETGELFF.

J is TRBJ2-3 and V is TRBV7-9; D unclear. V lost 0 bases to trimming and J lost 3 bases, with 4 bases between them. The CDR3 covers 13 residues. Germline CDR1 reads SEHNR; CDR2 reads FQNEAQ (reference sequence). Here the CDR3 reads CASSLAQTDTQYF. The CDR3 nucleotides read TGTGCCAGCAGCTTAGCCCAGACAGATACGCAGTATTTT.

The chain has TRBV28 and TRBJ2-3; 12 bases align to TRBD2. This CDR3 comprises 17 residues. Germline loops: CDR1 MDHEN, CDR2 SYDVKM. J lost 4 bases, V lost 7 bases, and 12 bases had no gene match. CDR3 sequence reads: CASTLGLAGLGADTQYF. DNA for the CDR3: TGTGCCAGCACCCTGGGACTAGCGGGTTTGGGGGCAGATACGCAGTATTTT.

CDR3 residues: CASSLMDSPADEKLFF. CDR3 bases: TGTGCCAGCAGCTTAATGGACAGCCCTGCAGATGAAAAACTGTTTTTT. The V and J genes are TRBV7-9 and TRBJ1-4; the D gene is possibly TRBD1 (6 bases). Trimming shortened V by 2 bases and J by 6 bases, and 16 bases separated the two germline ends. Germline CDR1 is SEHNR and CDR2 is FQNEAQ (reference sequence). The CDR3 has 16 residues.

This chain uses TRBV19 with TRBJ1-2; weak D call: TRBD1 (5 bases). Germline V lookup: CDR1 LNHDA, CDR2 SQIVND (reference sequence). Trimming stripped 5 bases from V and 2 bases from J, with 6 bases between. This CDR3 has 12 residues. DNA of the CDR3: TGTGCCAGTAGTGACAGAAACTATGGCTACACCTTC. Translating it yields CASSDRNYGYTF.

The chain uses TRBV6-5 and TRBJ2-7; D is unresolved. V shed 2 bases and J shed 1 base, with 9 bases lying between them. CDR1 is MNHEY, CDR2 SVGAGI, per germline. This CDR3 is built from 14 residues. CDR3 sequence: CASSYGARSYEQYF. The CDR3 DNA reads TGTGCCAGCAGTTACGGTGCCAGGTCCTACGAGCAGTACTTC.

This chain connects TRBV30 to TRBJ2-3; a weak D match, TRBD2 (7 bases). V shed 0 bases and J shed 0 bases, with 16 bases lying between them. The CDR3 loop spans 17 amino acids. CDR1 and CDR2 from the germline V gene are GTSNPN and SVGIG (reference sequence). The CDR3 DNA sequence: TGTGCCTGGAGTGTACGGCGGGGGCTTTTTAGCACAGATACGCAGTATTTT. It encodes CAWSVRRGLFSTDTQYF.

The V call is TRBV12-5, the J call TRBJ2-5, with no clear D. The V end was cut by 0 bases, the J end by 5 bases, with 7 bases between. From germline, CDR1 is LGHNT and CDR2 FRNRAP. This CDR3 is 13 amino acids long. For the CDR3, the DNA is TGTGCTAGTGGTTTGGTATCTGGGGAGACCCAGTACTTC. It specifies CASGLVSGETQYF.

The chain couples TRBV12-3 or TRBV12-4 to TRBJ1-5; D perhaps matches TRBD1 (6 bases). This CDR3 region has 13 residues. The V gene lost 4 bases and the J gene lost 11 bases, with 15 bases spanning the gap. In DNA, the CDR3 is TGTGCCAGCAGTTCGGACAGCCTCAGGGCCCAGCATTTT. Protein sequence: CASSSDSLRAQHF.

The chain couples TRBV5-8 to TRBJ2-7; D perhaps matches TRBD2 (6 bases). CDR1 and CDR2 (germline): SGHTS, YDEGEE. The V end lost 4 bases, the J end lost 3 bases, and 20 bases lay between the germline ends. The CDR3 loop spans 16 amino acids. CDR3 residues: CASSTIGGEVIYEQYF. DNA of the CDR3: TGTGCCAGCAGCACAATCGGAGGGGAGGTAATCTACGAGCAGTACTTC.